This T cell receptor (beta chain) was recovered during a study of cytomegalovirus exposure and HLA in healthy donors. Study background: Assignment to the Caucasian-associated ancestry cluster applied to over 70% of the approximately 360 genotyped donors. General observations from the study: Apparent HLA restriction characterized most CMV-associated TCR beta chains in a later analysis. A later analysis showed TCR association rates differing by HLA locus, peaking at DRB1 and lowest at HLA-C.

Primers: 60 Vbeta forward and 13 Jbeta reverse. Only in-frame clones appear in the TCRdb table, and some are missing; sequencing was by immunoSEQ multiplex PCR. This table has 250,000 to 350,000 clones, 80% appearing once. Points on this clone: Its antigen is as yet unknown.

V was pared by 4 bases and J by 6 bases, with 12 bases of the junction left unmatched. The CDR3 contains 16 residues. CDR1 SGDLS and CDR2 YYNGEE come from the germline V gene. Sequenced: PBMCs. The chain recombines TRBV9 with TRBJ2-5; 10 nucleotides line up with TRBD2. The TCR comes from a girl aged 2-10 years in good health and CMV-seronegative. The CDR3 region is CASSMTAGTSAQTQYF. The CDR3 coding sequence is TGTGCCAGCAGCATGACCGCCGGGACTAGCGCCCAGACCCAGTACTTC.